The rows below give T cell receptor beta chains drawn from one sample of a study of T cells after posttransplantation cyclophosphamide. Sequenced by immunoSEQ multiplex PCR; TCRdb stores in-frame clones only, minus some. The sample includes roughly 39 clones. The source material was gut tissue, sampled after allogeneic stem cell transplant with posttransplant cyclophosphamide. These receptors were taken from a female patient aged 35 to 55 who received an allogeneic stem cell transplant from an unrelated donor, was CMV-positive, and had acute GVHD only. Some T cells may be graft donor cells. Both conserved end residues are part of each CDR3. A D gene is named only where the DNA matches it firmly. Where a row states a size, it is once, few, many or the class of an expanded clone; other rows omit it.

j_gene: TRBJ1-6; abundance: NA; v_gene: TRBV4-2; d_gene: NA; CDR3aa: CASSLTATQTTSPLHF; CDR3nt: TGTGCCAGCAGCCTCACTGCGACCCAGACTACGTCACCCCTCCACTTT
j_gene: TRBJ1-1; abundance: NA; v_gene: TRBV30; d_gene: NA; CDR3aa: CAWSGLPPTDEAFF; CDR3nt: TGTGCCTGGAGTGGCCTCCCCCCCACAGATGAAGCTTTCTTT
j_gene: TRBJ1-1; abundance: NA; v_gene: TRBV4-2; d_gene: NA; CDR3aa: CASSQDISVSTEAFF; CDR3nt: TGTGCCAGCAGCCAAGATATCTCAGTCTCCACTGAAGCTTTCTTT
j_gene: TRBJ2-7; abundance: NA; v_gene: TRBV19; d_gene: TRBD2; CDR3aa: CASSIGLAGASYEQYF; CDR3nt: TGTGCCAGTAGTATCGGCTTAGCGGGGGCCTCCTACGAGCAGTACTTC
j_gene: TRBJ2-7; abundance: NA; v_gene: TRBV2; d_gene: NA; CDR3aa: CASSDTPYEQYF; CDR3nt: TGTGCCAGCAGTGACACTCCCTACGAGCAGTACTTC
j_gene: TRBJ2-3; abundance: once; v_gene: TRBV4-3; d_gene: NA; CDR3aa: CASSQEGGDRGDTQYF; CDR3nt: TGCGCCAGCAGCCAGGAAGGGGGGGACCGGGGAGATACGCAGTATTTT
j_gene: TRBJ1-6; abundance: NA; v_gene: TRBV19; d_gene: NA; CDR3aa: CASSTTSHSPLHF; CDR3nt: TGTGCCAGTAGTACAACATCACATTCACCCCTCCACTTT
j_gene: TRBJ1-4; abundance: NA; v_gene: TRBV9; d_gene: TRBD1; CDR3aa: CASSVAGGGGKLFF; CDR3nt: TGTGCCAGCAGCGTAGCAGGGGGCGGCGGAAAACTGTTTTTT
j_gene: TRBJ2-5; abundance: NA; v_gene: TRBV15; d_gene: NA; CDR3aa: CATSRPTQGSGETQYF; CDR3nt: TGTGCCACCAGCAGACCAACACAGGGATCGGGAGAGACCCAGTACTTC
j_gene: TRBJ1-1; abundance: NA; v_gene: TRBV7-9; d_gene: NA; CDR3aa: CASSLGNIEAFF; CDR3nt: TGTGCCAGCAGCTTAGGAAACATAGAAGCTTTCTTT
j_gene: TRBJ1-4; abundance: NA; v_gene: TRBV5-1; d_gene: NA; CDR3aa: CASSLLTGKLFF; CDR3nt: TGCGCCAGCAGCTTGTTAACAGGAAAACTGTTTTTT
j_gene: TRBJ1-2; abundance: NA; v_gene: TRBV30; d_gene: TRBD1; CDR3aa: CAWSRGTGEGYTF; CDR3nt: TGTGCCTGGAGTCGCGGGACAGGGGAGGGCTACACCTTC
j_gene: TRBJ2-6; abundance: NA; v_gene: TRBV12-2; d_gene: NA; CDR3aa: CASRLRRLHQSRANVLTF; CDR3nt: TGTGCAAGTCGCCTCCGTCGACTCCACCAAAGTCGGGCCAACGTCCTGACTTTC
j_gene: TRBJ2-1; abundance: NA; v_gene: TRBV11-3; d_gene: NA; CDR3aa: CASSLDRAEDPRGNEQFF; CDR3nt: TGTGCCAGCAGCTTAGATAGGGCCGAGGACCCACGGGGAAATGAGCAGTTCTTC
j_gene: TRBJ2-1; abundance: NA; v_gene: TRBV14; d_gene: NA; CDR3aa: CASSQARYNEQFF; CDR3nt: TGTGCCAGCAGCCAAGCTCGGTACAATGAGCAGTTCTTC
j_gene: TRBJ1-2; abundance: once; v_gene: TRBV15; d_gene: NA; CDR3aa: CATSRGPVARSGYTF; CDR3nt: TGTGCCACCAGCAGAGGGCCAGTCGCTCGGAGTGGCTACACCTTC
j_gene: TRBJ2-7; abundance: NA; v_gene: TRBV19; d_gene: NA; CDR3aa: CASSPIQGYYEQYF; CDR3nt: TGTGCCAGTAGCCCGATACAGGGTTACTACGAGCAGTACTTC
j_gene: TRBJ2-2; abundance: NA; v_gene: TRBV4-1; d_gene: TRBD2; CDR3aa: CASTGTSDTGELFF; CDR3nt: TGCGCCAGCACCGGGACTAGTGACACCGGGGAGCTGTTTTTT
j_gene: TRBJ1-1; abundance: NA; v_gene: TRBV9; d_gene: TRBD1; CDR3aa: CASSVAPDRSSDEAFF; CDR3nt: TGTGCCAGCAGCGTAGCCCCGGACAGGAGCTCTGATGAAGCTTTCTTT
j_gene: TRBJ2-7; abundance: NA; v_gene: TRBV29-1; d_gene: NA; CDR3aa: CSVEAGVYEQYF; CDR3nt: TGCAGCGTTGAGGCAGGTGTCTACGAGCAGTACTTC
j_gene: TRBJ2-1; abundance: NA; v_gene: TRBV5-1; d_gene: TRBD2; CDR3aa: CASSLRPAGDTYNEQFF; CDR3nt: TGCGCCAGCAGCTTGCGGCCAGCGGGGGACACCTACAATGAGCAGTTCTTC